This T cell receptor (beta chain) was sequenced in a study of human T cells and chemical hapten exposure (dated by TCRdb to about 2021). Background on the whole study: For sensitization, 2% DPC in acetone was applied to a roughly 2 cm by roughly 2 cm area of upper inner arm skin. Patch testing was performed on the upper back with Finn chambers containing 0.01% DPC, and the patch tests were scored after 6 days according to International Contact Dermatitis Research Group standards. Patients additionally received weekly therapeutic DPC doses to the scalp throughout the roughly 24-week study period. The libraries were sequenced as a pool, and the TCR yield per sample differed mostly because of small variations in library volumes within the pool. In alopecia patients, the study followed how the peripheral blood TCR repertoire changed in vivo over primary and secondary sensitization to diphenylcyclopropenone (DPC), a hapten. Around 30 alopecia patients provided blood for TCR sequencing at one to four time points (pre-sensitization, 2, 6 and 24 weeks). Alopecia areata with under or over 50% scalp involvement, alopecia totalis and alopecia universalis were represented in the patient cohort, which was mostly female. Patient blood was sampled pre-sensitization (week 0) and at 2, 6 and about 24 weeks after DPC sensitization. Results the study describes overall, beyond this receptor: Expanded TCRs formed significantly more large CDR3 similarity clusters than pre-sensitization or healthy control sets, consistent with antigen-driven responses. Because every patient had alopecia, a presumed autoimmune disease, the patients' immune response might differ from that of healthy individuals. The number of PT1 expanded TCRs positively correlated with patch test score, significant at thresholds 8, 16 and 32 but not 4. No change with DPC sensitization was found in the number of TCRs above 1 in 1000 frequency, and no evidence of global repertoire structure alterations was found. After repeated subsampling, changes were observed in the strength of the expansion versus patch-test correlation and in the threshold at which the correlation became significant.

The library came from RACE. TCRdb records NextSeq 500 as the sequencer. Library preparation attached unique molecular identifiers to individual cDNA molecules for quantitative, reproducible TCR counting. Each blood RNA sample was used to sequence both TCR alpha and TCR beta chains. In the authors' own workflow: Samples had a median of roughly 87,000 TCRs, with a range from about 23,224 to 690,600. The Decombinator software suite was used to annotate the V, J and CDR3 of the TCR reads. For PS versus PT1 abundance plots, all samples were subsampled to the same number of TCRs (28,000). Expanded TCRs were defined as absent before sensitization and observed at least eight times at the 2-week time point. The public reads were quality trimmed at Q25 with fastp and then assembled into clones with MiXCR by TCRdb, keeping productive beta chains. Entries that share a CDR3 protein sequence are merged under the most common genes and DNA. TCRdb's processing, not the study's, gives the V and J calls here. In all, the sample holds some 60,000 distinct CDR3 sequences, and about 11% of those were seen once. Of the sample, approximately 4% is held by the ten largest clones.

The germline V gene sets CDR1 to SQVTM and CDR2 to ANQGSEA. The trim is 3 bases for V and 4 bases for J, with a gap of 11 bases between the germline ends. The CDR3 covers 13 residues, taking in both the cysteine and the phenylalanine. The read is trimmed to its CDR3 DNA, 39 bases read in frame from base 1. On this clonotype: Its antigen target is currently unknown. No per-base quality is available; no much larger clone lies one base away.

What the time point label conveys for this sample: pre-sensitization, week 0. Per the publication, the treatment or condition label means: therapeutic diphenylcyclopropenone sensitization with weekly scalp DPC. At every patch-test visit, the blood draw took place before the patch test was put on. To be eligible, patients had to be aged 18 to 70, diagnosed with alopecia and judged suitable for DPC therapy, while pregnant patients were excluded. Unfractionated whole blood was collected in Tempus Blood RNA tubes, and total RNA was extracted from that blood. The receptor was derived from a middle-aged woman with alopecia areata. Some clones in this sample may be carry-over from other donors' samples. The sample was whole blood, taken in connection with sensitization to the hapten diphenylcyclopropenone (DPC). The rearranged segments are TRBV29-1 and TRBJ2-3, with a tentative D gene TRBD2 over 5 matching bases. The CDR3 region: CSVDPMDSDTQYF. The DNA is as follows: TGCAGCGTTGATCCGATGGACTCAGATACGCAGTATTTT.